These 14 T cell receptor beta chains were all obtained from the same sample, sequenced in a study of shared clonotypes between healthy human individuals. The protocol was immunoSEQ multiplex PCR, while the TCRdb copy is restricted to in-frame clones and leaves out a portion. The repertoire holds about 2.4 million clones, roughly 93% seen once, with around 0.37% in the top ten. Input material: naive CD4+ T cells from PBMCs. Stated subset: CD45RA+ positively selected. These receptors were collected from a young man in good health. Some clones in this sample may be carry-over from other donors' samples.

The V gene is TRBV5-4, the J gene TRBJ1-3; TRBD1 is a possible D gene (5 bases). V lost 5 bases to trimming and J lost 0 bases, with 12 bases between them. The germline V gene has CDR1 SGHNT and CDR2 YYREEE (reference sequence). CDR3 size: 15 residues. Here the CDR3 DNA reads TGTGCCAGCAGGGACGGGACCAGCTCTGGAAACACCATATATTTT. It encodes CASRDGTSSGNTIYF.

The CDR3 coding sequence is TGTGCCAGCAGCCCTAGGGGACAGGGATACACAGATACGCAGTATTTT. Its translation is CASSPRGQGYTDTQYF. V is TRBV7-9 and J is TRBJ2-3; 9 bases are a match to TRBD1. This CDR3 region has 16 residues. V shed 5 bases, J shed 2 bases, and the junction held 8 bases outside the gene matches. Germline values: CDR1 SEHNR, CDR2 FQNEAQ (reference sequence).

The gene calls are TRBV4-1 and TRBJ1-1; D perhaps matches TRBD1 (6 bases). This CDR3 region has 15 residues. CDR1 is MGHRA, CDR2 YSYEKL, per germline. Trimming removed 3 bases from V and 2 bases from J, with 13 bases in between. CDR3 bases: TGCGCCAGCAGCCATCAGGGGCCGGGAAACACTGAAGCTTTCTTT. This codes for CASSHQGPGNTEAFF.

The J gene is TRBJ2-7, the V gene TRBV21-1; the table assigns TRBD2, which was not confirmed against the DNA. TRBV21-1 is tagged as a pseudogene. The CDR3 has 20 amino acids. The CDR3 loop is CASSKHWRGTSGREGYEQYF. The CDR3 DNA reads TGTGCCAGCAGCAAACATTGGCGCGGGACTAGCGGGAGGGAAGGATACGAGCAGTACTTC.

This chain uses TRBV5-1 with TRBJ2-2, with TRBD2 identical over 7 bases. The CDR3 is 18 residues long. The J segment lost 4 bases and the V segment lost 0 bases, leaving 12 bases of the junction unmatched. The germline gives CDR1 SGHRS, CDR2 YFSETQ. CDR3 DNA sequence: TGCGCCAGCAGCTTGGTAATCGCGGGAGCCCGGGGCACCGGGGAGCTGTTTTTT. Amino acids: CASSLVIAGARGTGELFF.

The chain employs TRBV6-5 and TRBJ2-7; 9 bases are shared with TRBD1. The V gene's germline CDR1 is MNHEY and CDR2 SVGAGI. V gave up 6 bases and J gave up 6 bases; unmatched junction bases: 12. CDR3 length: 15 amino acids. As DNA, the CDR3 is TGTGCCAGCAGACCATACAGGGGGCCTATCATCGAGCAGTACTTC. It translates to CASRPYRGPIIEQYF.

There are a few counts of this clone. The chain carries TRBV14 and TRBJ2-7; 9 positions match TRBD2. This CDR3 has 17 residues. CDR1 is SGHDN and CDR2 is FVKESK in the germline V gene. J was trimmed by 2 bases and V by 5 bases; bases with no gene match: 13. The CDR3 reads CASSKAGSGRPAYEQYF. The CDR3 DNA reads TGTGCCAGCAGCAAGGCAGGAAGCGGGAGGCCAGCCTACGAGCAGTACTTC. The complete variable domain, with remaining parts taken from reference TRBV14 and TRBJ2-7, reads EAGVTQFPSHSVIEKGQTVTLRCDPISGHDNLYWYRRVMGKEIKFLLHFVKESKQDESGMPNNRFLAERTGGTYSTLKVQPAELEDSGVYFCASSKAGSGRPAYEQYFGPGTRLTVT.

This sequence joins TRBV4-3 and TRBJ1-2, with 7 bases aligning to TRBD1. V was pared by 3 bases and J by 6 bases, with 13 bases of the junction left unmatched. This CDR3 contains 16 residues. Germline CDR1 and CDR2: LGHNA and YSLEER. The CDR3 nucleotides are TGCGCCAGCAGCCAGTCTGACAGGGCCCATCCTAATGGCTACACCTTC. It translates to CASSQSDRAHPNGYTF.

This chain joins TRBV11-1 and TRBJ2-7, with D unresolved. The CDR3 extends over 12 amino acids. The germline V and J ends were trimmed by 8 bases and 1 base, with 9 bases remaining between them. Germline CDR1 reads SGHAT; CDR2 reads FQDESV (reference sequence). CDR3 DNA: TGTGCCAGCGGTGACCTATCCTACGAGCAGTACTTC. Translated, it gives CASGDLSYEQYF.

J is TRBJ1-1 and V is TRBV15, with D possibly TRBD1 on 5 matching bases. Germline lookup yields CDR1 LNHNV and CDR2 YYDKDF (reference sequence). V gave up 0 bases and J gave up 0 bases, with 11 bases separating them. This CDR3 comprises 16 residues. CDR3 coding DNA: TGTGCCACCAGCAGAGAAGGGACGGGGATGAACACTGAAGCTTTCTTT. Its translation: CATSREGTGMNTEAFF.

The chain recombines TRBV9 with TRBJ1-2, with D unresolved. V was pared by 0 bases and J by 4 bases, with 13 bases between. The CDR3 covers 15 residues. Germline CDR1 and CDR2: SGDLS and YYNGEE. The CDR3 coding sequence is TGTGCCAGCAGCGTAGATGTAGGGTCTATCTATGGCTACACCTTC. It translates to CASSVDVGSIYGYTF.

J is TRBJ2-5 and V is TRBV11-1; either TRBD1 or TRBD2 may supply D (5 bases each). The CDR3 loop spans 14 amino acids. From germline, CDR1 is SGHAT and CDR2 FQDESV (reference sequence). Trimming cost V 4 bases and J 2 bases, with 11 bases left between them. The CDR3 loop is CASSWGSGQETQYF. The CDR3, as DNA: TGTGCCAGCAGCTGGGGGTCTGGACAAGAGACCCAGTACTTC.

This clone was counted a single time. This chain uses TRBV27 with TRBJ1-1; TRBD1 is a possible D gene (5 bases). Germline CDR1 is MNHEY and CDR2 is SMNVEV (reference sequence). V gave up 5 bases and J gave up 1 base, with 14 bases separating them. This CDR3 is 15 amino acids long. This chain's CDR3 is CASSRHLTGNTEAFF. The CDR3 bases are TGTGCCAGCAGTCGTCACCTTACAGGGAACACTGAAGCTTTCTTT.

This sequence joins TRBV5-1 and TRBJ2-3; tentatively, D is TRBD2 (5 bases). CDR1 SGHRS and CDR2 YFSETQ come from the germline V gene. This CDR3 has 14 residues. Deletions cut 4 bases from V and 0 bases from J, with 9 bases between. CDR3 sequence: CASSTRGSTDTQYF. In DNA, the CDR3 is TGCGCCAGCAGCACTCGGGGAAGCACAGATACGCAGTATTTT.